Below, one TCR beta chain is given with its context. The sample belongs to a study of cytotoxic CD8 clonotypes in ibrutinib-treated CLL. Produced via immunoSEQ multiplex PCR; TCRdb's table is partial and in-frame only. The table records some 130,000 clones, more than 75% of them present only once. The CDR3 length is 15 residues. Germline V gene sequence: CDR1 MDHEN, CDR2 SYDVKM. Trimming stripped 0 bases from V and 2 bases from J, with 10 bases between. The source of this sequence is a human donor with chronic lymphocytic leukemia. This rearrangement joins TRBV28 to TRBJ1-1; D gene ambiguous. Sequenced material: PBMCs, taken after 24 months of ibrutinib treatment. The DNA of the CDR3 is TGTGCCAGCAGTTTATGGGCGGAGGGTAACACTGAAGCTTTCTTT. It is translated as CASSLWAEGNTEAFF.